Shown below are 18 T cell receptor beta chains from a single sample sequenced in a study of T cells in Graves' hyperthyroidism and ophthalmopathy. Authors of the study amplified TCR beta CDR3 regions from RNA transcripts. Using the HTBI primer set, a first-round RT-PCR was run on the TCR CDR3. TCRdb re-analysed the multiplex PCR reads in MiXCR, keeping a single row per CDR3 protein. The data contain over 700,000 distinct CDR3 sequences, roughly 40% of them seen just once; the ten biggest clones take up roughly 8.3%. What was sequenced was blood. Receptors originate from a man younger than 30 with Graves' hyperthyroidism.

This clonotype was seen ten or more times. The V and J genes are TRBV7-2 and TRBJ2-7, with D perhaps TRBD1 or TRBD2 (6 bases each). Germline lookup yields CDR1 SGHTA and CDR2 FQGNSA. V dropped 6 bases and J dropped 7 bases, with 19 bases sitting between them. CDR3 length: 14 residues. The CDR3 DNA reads TGTGCCAGCAGTACAGGGACTGGCGTCGAGGAGCAGTACTTC. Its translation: CASSTGTGVEEQYF.

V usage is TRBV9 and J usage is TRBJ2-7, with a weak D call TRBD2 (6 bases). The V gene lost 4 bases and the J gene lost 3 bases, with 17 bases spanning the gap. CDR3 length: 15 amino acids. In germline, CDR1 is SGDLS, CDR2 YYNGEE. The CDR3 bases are TGTGCCAGCAGCCCTCAGGGCGGGATCCTCTACGAGCAGTACTTC. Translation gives CASSPQGGILYEQYF.

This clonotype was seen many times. CDR3 protein: CSVRPLAGARETQYF. CDR3 nucleotide sequence: TGCAGCGTTCGACCCCTAGCGGGAGCAAGAGAGACCCAGTACTTC. This chain links TRBV29-1 with TRBJ2-5, with 10 nucleotides matching TRBD2. Germline V gives CDR1 SQVTM, CDR2 ANQGSEA. After removal of 5 bases from V and 4 bases from J, the junction contained 10 bases not matched to a gene. The CDR3 is 15 amino acids.

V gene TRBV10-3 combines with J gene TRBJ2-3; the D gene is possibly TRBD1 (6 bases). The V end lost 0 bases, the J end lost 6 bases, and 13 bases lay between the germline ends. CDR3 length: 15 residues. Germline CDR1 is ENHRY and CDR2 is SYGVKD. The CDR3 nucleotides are TGTGCCATCAGTGAGTCCCCGCGAGGGGGTGATACGCAGTATTTT. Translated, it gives CAISESPRGGDTQYF.

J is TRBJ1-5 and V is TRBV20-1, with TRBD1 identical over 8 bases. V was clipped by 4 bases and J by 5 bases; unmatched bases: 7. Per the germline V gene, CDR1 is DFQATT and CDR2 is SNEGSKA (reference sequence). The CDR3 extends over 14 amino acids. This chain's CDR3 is CSANDRTGHQPQHF. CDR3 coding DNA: TGCAGTGCTAACGACCGGACAGGGCATCAGCCCCAGCATTTT.

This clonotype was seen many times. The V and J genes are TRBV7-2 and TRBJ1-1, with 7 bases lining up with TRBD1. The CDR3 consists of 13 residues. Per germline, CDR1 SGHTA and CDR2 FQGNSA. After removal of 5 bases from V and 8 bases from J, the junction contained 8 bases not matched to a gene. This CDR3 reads CASSTGQAYEAFF. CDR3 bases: TGTGCCAGCAGCACTGGACAGGCTTACGAAGCTTTCTTT.

The CDR3 DNA reads TGTGCCAGCAGGCCGAGCGGGCGCCAAGAGACCCAGTACTTC. Protein product: CASRPSGRQETQYF. The chain couples TRBV10-3 to TRBJ2-5, with D maybe TRBD2 (6 bases). CDR3 length equals 14 residues. The germline V gene has CDR1 ENHRY and CDR2 SYGVKD. V was trimmed by 10 bases and J by 1 base, leaving 16 bases between them.

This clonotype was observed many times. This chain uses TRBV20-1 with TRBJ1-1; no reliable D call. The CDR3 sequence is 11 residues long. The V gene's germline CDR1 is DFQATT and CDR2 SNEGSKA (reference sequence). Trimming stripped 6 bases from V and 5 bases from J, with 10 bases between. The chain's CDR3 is CSALGGTEAFF. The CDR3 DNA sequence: TGCAGTGCCCTCGGCGGGACTGAAGCTTTCTTT.

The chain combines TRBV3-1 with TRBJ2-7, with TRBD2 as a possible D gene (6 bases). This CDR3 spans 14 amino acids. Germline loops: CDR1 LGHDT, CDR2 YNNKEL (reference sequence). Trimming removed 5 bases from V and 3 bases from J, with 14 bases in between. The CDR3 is CASSDGTGYYEQYF. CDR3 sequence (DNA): TGTGCCAGCAGCGACGGGACTGGTTACTACGAGCAGTACTTC.

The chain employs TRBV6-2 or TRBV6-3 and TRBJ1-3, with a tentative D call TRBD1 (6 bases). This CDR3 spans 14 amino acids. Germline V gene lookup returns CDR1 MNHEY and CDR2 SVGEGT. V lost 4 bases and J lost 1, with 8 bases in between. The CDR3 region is CASSWTASGNTIYF. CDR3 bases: TGTGCCAGCAGTTGGACAGCATCTGGAAACACCATATATTTT.

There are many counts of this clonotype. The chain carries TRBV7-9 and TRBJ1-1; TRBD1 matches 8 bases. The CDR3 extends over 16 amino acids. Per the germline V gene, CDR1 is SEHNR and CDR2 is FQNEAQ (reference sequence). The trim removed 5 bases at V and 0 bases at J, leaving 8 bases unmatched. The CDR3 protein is CASSLGQGSLNTEAFF. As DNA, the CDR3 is TGTGCCAGCAGCCTTGGACAGGGCAGCTTGAACACTGAAGCTTTCTTT.

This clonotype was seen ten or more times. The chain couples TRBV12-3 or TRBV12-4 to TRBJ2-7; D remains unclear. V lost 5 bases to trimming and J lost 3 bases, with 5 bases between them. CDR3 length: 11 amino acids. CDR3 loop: CASSTHYEQYF. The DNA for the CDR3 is TGTGCCAGCAGTACCCACTACGAGCAGTACTTC.

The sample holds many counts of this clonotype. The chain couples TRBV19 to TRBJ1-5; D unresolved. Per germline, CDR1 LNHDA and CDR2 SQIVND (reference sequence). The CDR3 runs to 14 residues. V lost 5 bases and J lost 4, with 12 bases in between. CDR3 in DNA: TGTGCCAGTAGTTCAGCGATAACGAATCAGCCCCAGCATTTT. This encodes CASSSAITNQPQHF.

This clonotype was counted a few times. In nucleotides, the CDR3 is TGTGCCAGCAGCGGGGCAACGGGACAGGGAGGGGAAAAACTGTTTTTT. The encoded protein is CASSGATGQGGEKLFF. The chain has TRBV11-2 and TRBJ1-4, with TRBD1 identical over 9 bases. V shed 5 bases and J 8 bases; nucleotides not matched to a gene: 12. Germline assignment: CDR1 SGHAT and CDR2 FQNNGV. The CDR3 totals 16 residues.

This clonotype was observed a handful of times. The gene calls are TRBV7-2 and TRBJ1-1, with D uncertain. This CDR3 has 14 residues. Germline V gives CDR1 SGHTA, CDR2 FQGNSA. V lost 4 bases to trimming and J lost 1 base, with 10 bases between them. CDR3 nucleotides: TGTGCCAGCAGCTGGACTGATGAGAACACTGAAGCTTTCTTT. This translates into CASSWTDENTEAFF.

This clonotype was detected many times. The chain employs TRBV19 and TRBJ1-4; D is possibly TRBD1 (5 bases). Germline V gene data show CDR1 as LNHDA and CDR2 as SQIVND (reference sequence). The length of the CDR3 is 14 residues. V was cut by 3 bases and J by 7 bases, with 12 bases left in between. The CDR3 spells CASSIPGISEKLFF. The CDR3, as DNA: TGTGCCAGTAGTATTCCAGGGATAAGTGAAAAACTGTTTTTT.

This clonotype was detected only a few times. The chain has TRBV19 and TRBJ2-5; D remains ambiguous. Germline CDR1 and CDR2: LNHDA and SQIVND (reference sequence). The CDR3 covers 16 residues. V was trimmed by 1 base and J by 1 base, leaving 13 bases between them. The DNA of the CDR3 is TGTGCCAGTAGTATAGGGAAAGCTACAATCCAAGAGACCCAGTACTTC. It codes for CASSIGKATIQETQYF.

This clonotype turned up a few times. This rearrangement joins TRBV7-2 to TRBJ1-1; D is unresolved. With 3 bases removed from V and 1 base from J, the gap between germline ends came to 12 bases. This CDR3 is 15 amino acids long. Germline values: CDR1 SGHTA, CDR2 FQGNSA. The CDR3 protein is CASSLAVRGNTEAFF. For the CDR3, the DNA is TGTGCCAGCAGCTTGGCCGTTCGGGGGAACACTGAAGCTTTCTTT. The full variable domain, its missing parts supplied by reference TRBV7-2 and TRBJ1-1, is GAGVSQSPSNKVTEKGKDVELRCDPISGHTALYWYRQSLGQGLEFLIYFQGNSAPDKSGLPSDRFSAERTGGSVSTLTIQRTQQEDSAVYLCASSLAVRGNTEAFFGQGTRLTVV.